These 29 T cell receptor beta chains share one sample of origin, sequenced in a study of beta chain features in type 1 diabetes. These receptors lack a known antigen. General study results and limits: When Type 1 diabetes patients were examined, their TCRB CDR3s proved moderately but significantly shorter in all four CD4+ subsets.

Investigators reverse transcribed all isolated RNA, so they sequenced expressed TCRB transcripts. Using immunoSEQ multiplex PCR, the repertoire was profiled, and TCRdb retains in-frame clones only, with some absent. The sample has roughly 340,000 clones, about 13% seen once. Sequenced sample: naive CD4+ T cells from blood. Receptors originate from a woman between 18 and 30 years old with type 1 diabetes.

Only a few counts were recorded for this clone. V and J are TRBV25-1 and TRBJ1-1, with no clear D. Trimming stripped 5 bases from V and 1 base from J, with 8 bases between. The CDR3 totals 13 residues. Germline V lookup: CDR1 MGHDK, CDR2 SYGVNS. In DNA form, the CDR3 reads TGTGCCAGCAGTTTACAGAAGAACACTGAAGCTTTCTTT. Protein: CASSLQKNTEAFF.

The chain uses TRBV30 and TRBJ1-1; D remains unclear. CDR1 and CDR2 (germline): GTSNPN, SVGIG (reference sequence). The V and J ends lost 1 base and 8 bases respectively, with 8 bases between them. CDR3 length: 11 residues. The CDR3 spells CAWSDPGEAFF. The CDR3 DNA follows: TGTGCCTGGAGTGATCCGGGGGAAGCTTTCTTT.

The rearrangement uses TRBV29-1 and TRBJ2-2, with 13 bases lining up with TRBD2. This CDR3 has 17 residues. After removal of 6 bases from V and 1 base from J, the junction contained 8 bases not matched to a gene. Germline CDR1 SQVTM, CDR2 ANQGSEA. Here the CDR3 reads CSVLGLAGALNTGELFF. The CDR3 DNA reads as TGCAGCGTACTCGGACTAGCGGGAGCCCTGAACACCGGGGAGCTGTTTTTT.

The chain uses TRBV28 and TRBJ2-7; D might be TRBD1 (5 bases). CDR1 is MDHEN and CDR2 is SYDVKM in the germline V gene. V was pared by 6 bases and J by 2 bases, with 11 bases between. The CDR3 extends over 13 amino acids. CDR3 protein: CASSQATAYEQYF. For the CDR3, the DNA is TGTGCCAGCAGCCAAGCGACAGCCTACGAGCAGTACTTC.

This CDR3 is CASERDRTDIQYF. CDR3 in DNA: TGTGCCAGTGAGAGGGATCGAACCGACATTCAGTACTTC. The chain joins TRBV19 to TRBJ2-4, with D possibly being TRBD2 (5 bases). Germline CDR1 is LNHDA and CDR2 is SQIVND (reference sequence). Trimming cost V 8 bases and J 8 bases, with 16 bases left between them. This CDR3 is built from 13 residues.

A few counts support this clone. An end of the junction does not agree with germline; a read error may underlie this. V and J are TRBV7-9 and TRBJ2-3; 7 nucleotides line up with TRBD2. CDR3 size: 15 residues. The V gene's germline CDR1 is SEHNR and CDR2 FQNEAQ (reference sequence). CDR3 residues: CASSLAVTGTDTQYF. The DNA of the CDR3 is TGTGCCAGCAGCCTAGCGGTTACGGGCACAGATACGCAGTATTTT.

The CDR3 loop reads CAWRRAGVRNEQFF. Written as DNA, the CDR3 is TGTGCCTGGAGGCGGGCGGGAGTGAGGAATGAGCAGTTCTTC. The chain is built from TRBV30 and TRBJ2-1; 7 bases match TRBD2. V shed 3 bases, J shed 7 bases, and the junction held 9 bases outside the gene matches. Germline V gives CDR1 GTSNPN, CDR2 SVGIG (reference sequence). The CDR3 length is 14 residues.

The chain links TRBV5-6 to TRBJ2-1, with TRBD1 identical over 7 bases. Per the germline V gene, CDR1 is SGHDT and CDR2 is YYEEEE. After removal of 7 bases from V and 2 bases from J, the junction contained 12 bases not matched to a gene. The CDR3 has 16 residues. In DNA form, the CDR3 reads TGTGCCAGCCGCCCGACAGGGACGATCCCCTACAATGAGCAGTTCTTC. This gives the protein CASRPTGTIPYNEQFF.

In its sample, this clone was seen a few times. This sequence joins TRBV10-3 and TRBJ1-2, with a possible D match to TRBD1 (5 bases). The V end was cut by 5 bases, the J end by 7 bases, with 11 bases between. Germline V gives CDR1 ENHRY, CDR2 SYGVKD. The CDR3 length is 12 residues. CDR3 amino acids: CAISTPGFGYTF. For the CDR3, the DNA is TGTGCCATCAGTACGCCAGGGTTTGGCTACACCTTC.

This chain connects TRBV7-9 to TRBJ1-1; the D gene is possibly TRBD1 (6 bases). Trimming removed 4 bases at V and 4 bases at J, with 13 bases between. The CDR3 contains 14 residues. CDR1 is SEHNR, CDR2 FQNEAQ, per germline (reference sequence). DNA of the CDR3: TGTGCCAGCAGCTCTGGAACAGGGTCCACTGAAGCTTTCTTT. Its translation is CASSSGTGSTEAFF.

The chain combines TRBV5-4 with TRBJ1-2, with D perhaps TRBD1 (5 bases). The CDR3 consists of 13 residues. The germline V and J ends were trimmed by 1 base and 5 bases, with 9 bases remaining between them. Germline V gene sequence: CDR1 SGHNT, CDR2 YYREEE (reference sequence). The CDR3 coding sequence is TGTGCCAGCAGCTTGAAAGGGGCGTATGGCTACACCTTC. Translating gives CASSLKGAYGYTF.

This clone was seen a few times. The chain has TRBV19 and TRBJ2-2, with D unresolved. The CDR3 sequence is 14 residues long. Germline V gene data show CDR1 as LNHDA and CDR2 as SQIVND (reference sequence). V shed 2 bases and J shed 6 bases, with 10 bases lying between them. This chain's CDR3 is CASSIPISAGELFF. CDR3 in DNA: TGTGCCAGTAGTATACCTATCTCGGCCGGGGAGCTGTTTTTT.

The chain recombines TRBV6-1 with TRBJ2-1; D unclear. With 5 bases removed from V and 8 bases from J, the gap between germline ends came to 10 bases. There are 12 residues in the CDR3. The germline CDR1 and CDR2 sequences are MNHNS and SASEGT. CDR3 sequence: CASSREAYEQFF. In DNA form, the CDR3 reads TGTGCCAGCAGTCGAGAGGCCTATGAGCAGTTCTTC.

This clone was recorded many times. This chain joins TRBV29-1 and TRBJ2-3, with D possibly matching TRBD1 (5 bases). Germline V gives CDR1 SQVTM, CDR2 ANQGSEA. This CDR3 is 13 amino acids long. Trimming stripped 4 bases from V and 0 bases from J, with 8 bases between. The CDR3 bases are TGCAGCGTTGGAAGGGGCAGCACAGATACGCAGTATTTT. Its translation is CSVGRGSTDTQYF.

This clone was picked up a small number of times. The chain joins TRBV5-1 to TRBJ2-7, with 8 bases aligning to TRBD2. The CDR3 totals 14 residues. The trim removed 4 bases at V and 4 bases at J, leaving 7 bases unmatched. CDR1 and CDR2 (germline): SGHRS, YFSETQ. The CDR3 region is CASSLQGLEYEQYF. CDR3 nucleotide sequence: TGCGCCAGCAGCCTCCAGGGACTAGAGTACGAGCAGTACTTC.

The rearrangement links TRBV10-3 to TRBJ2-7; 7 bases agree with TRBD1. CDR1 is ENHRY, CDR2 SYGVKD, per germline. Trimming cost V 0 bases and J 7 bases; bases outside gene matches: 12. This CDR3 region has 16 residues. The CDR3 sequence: CAISESTSTRGHEQYV. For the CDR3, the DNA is TGTGCCATCAGTGAGTCGACATCAACGAGGGGGCATGAGCAGTACGTC.

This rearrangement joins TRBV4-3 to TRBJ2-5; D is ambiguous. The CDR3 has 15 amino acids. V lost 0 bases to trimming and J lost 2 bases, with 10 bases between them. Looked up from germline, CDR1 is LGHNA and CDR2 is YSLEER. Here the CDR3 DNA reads TGCGCCAGCAGCCAAGATCCGGCTAGTCAAGAGACCCAGTACTTC. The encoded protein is CASSQDPASQETQYF.

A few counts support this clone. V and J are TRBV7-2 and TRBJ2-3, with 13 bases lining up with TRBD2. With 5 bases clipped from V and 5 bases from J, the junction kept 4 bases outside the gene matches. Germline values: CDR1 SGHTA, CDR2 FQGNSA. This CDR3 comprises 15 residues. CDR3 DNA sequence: TGTGCCAGCAGCCGTAGGACTAGCGGGAGAGATACGCAGTATTTT. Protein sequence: CASSRRTSGRDTQYF. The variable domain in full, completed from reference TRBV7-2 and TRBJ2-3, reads GAGVSQSPSNKVTEKGKDVELRCDPISGHTALYWYRQSLGQGLEFLIYFQGNSAPDKSGLPSDRFSAERTGGSVSTLTIQRTQQEDSAVYLCASSRRTSGRDTQYFGPGTRLTVL.

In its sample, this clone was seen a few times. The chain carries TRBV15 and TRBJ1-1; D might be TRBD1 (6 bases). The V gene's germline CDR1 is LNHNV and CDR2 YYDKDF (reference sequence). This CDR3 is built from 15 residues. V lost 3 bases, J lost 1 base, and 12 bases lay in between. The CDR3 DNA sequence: TGTGCCACCAGCAGCCGAGGGGGGGGGAACACTGAAGCTTTCTTT. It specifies CATSSRGGGNTEAFF.

CDR3: CASSPGLVETQYF. The CDR3 DNA follows: TGTGCCAGCTCACCTGGACTAGTCGAGACCCAGTACTTC. V and J are TRBV18 and TRBJ2-5, with 7 bases that match TRBD2. Trimming cost V 3 bases and J 5 bases; bases outside gene matches: 3. Per the germline V gene, CDR1 is KGHSH and CDR2 is LQKENI. This CDR3 has 13 amino acids.

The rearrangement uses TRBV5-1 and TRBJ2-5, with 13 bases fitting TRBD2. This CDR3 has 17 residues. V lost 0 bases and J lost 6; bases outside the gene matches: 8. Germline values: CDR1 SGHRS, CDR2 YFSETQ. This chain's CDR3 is CASSLGTSGSHEKTQYF. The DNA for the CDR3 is TGCGCCAGCAGCTTGGGGACTAGCGGGAGCCACGAGAAGACCCAGTACTTC.

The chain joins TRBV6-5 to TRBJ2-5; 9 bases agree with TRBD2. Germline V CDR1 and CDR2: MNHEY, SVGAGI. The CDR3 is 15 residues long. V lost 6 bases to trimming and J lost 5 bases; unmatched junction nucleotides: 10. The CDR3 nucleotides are TGTGCCAGCAGACTCGCGGCGGGAGGGTCGGAGACCCAGTACTTC. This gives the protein CASRLAAGGSETQYF.

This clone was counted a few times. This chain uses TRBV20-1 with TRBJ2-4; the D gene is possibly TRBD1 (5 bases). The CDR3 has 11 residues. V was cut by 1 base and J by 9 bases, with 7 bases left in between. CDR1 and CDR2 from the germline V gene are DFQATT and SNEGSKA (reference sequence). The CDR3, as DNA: TGCAGTGCTAGAGCACAGGCCATTCAGTACTTC. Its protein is CSARAQAIQYF.

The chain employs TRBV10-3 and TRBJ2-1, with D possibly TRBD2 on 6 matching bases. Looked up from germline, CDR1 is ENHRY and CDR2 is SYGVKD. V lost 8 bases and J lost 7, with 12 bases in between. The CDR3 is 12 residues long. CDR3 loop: CAIFGSGNEQFF. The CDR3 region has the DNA TGTGCCATCTTTGGGAGCGGGAATGAGCAGTTCTTC.

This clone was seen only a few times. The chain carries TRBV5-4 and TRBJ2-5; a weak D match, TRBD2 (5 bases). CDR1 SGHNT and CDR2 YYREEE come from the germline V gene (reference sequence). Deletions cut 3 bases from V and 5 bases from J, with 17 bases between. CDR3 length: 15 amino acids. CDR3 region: CASSSTWSRRETQYF. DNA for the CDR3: TGTGCCAGCAGCTCGACGTGGTCTAGGAGGGAGACCCAGTACTTC.

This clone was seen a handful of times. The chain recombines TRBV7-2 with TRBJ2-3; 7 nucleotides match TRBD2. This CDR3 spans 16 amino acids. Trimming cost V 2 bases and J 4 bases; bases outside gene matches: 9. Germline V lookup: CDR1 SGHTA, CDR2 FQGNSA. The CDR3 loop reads CASSLYPGGNPDTQYF. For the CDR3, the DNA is TGTGCCAGCAGCTTATACCCGGGAGGAAACCCAGATACGCAGTATTTT.

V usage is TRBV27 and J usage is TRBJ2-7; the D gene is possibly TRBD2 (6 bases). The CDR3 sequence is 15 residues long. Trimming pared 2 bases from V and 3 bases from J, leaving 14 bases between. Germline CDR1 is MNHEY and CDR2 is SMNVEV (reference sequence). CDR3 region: CASSLKSSADYEQYF. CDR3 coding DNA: TGTGCCAGCAGTTTAAAGTCTAGCGCCGACTACGAGCAGTACTTC.

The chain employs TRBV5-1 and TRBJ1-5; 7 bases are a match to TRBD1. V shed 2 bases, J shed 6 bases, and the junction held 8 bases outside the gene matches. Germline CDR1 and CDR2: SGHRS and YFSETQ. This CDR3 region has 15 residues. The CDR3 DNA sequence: TGCGCCAGCAGCTTATACACAGGGGCGGGTCAGCCCCAGCATTTT. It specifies CASSLYTGAGQPQHF.

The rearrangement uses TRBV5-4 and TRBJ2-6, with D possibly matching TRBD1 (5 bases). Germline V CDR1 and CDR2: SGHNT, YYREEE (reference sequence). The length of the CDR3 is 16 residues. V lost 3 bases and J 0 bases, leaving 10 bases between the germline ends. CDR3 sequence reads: CASSSRQSSGANVLTF. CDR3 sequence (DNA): TGTGCCAGCAGCTCACGACAGAGCTCTGGGGCCAACGTCCTGACTTTC.